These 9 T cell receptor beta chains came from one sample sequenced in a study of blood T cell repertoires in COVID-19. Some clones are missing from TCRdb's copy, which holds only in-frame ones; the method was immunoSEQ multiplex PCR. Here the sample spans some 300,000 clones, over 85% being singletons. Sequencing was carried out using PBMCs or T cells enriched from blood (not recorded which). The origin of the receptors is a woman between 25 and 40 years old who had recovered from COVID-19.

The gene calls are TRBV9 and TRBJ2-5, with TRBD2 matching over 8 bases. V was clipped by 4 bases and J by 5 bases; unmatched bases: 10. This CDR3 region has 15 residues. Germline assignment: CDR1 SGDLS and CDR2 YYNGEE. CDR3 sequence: CASSHRTSQTETQYF. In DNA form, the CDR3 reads TGTGCCAGCAGCCACCGGACTAGCCAAACGGAGACCCAGTACTTC.

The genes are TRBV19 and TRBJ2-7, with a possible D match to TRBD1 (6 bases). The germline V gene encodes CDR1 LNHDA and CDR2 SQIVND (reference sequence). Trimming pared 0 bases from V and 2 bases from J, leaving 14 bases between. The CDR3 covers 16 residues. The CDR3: CASSIDFGQGPYEQYF. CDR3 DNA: TGTGCCAGTAGTATAGATTTTGGGCAGGGGCCCTACGAGCAGTACTTC. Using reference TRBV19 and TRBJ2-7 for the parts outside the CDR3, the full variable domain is DGGITQSPKYLFRKEGQNVTLSCEQNLNHDAMYWYRQDPGQGLRLIYYSQIVNDFQKGDIAEGYSVSREKKESFPLTVTSAQKNPTAFYLCASSIDFGQGPYEQYFGPGTRLTVT.

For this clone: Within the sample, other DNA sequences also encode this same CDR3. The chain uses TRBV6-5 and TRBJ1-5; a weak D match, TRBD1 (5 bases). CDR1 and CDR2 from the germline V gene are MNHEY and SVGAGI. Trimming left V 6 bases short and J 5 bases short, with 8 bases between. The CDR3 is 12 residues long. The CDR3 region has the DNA TGTGCCAGCAGCACGGGGGATCAGCCCCAGCATTTT. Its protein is CASSTGDQPQHF.

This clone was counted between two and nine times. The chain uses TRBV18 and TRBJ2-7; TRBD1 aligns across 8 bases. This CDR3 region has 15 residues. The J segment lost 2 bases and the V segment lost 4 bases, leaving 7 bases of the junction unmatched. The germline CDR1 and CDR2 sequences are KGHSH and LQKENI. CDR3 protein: CASSLGQGVTYEQYF. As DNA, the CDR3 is TGTGCCAGCTCACTAGGACAGGGTGTTACCTACGAGCAGTACTTC.

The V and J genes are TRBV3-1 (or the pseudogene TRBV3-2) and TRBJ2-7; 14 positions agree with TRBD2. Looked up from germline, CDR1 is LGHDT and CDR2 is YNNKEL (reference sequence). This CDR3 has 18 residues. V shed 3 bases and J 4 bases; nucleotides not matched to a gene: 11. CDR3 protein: CASSQGLAGVGALYEQYF. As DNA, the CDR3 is TGTGCCAGCAGCCAGGGACTAGCGGGAGTAGGGGCCCTGTACGAGCAGTACTTC.

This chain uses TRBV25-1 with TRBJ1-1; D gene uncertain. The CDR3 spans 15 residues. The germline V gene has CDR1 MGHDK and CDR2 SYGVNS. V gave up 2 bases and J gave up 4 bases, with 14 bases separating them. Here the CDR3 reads CASSERAGLGTEAFF. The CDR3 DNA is TGTGCCAGCAGTGAACGCGCGGGCTTAGGCACTGAAGCTTTCTTT. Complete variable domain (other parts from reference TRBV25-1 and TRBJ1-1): EADIYQTPRYLVIGTGKKITLECSQTMGHDKMYWYQQDPGMELHLIHYSYGVNSTEKGDLSSESTVSRIRTEHFPLTLESARPSHTSQYLCASSERAGLGTEAFFGQGTRLTVV.

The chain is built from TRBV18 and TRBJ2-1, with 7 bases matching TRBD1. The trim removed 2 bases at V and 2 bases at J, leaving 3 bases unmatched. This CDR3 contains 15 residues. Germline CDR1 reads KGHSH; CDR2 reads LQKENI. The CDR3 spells CASSPGTVTYNEQFF. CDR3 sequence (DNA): TGTGCCAGCTCACCAGGGACAGTAACCTACAATGAGCAGTTCTTC.

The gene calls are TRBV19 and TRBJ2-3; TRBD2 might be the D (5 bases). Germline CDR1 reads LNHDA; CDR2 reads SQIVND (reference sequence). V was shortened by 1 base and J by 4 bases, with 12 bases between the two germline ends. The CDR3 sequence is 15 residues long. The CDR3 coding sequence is TGTGCCAGTAGTATAGGTGGGAGAGTTTCAGATACGCAGTATTTT. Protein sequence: CASSIGGRVSDTQYF.

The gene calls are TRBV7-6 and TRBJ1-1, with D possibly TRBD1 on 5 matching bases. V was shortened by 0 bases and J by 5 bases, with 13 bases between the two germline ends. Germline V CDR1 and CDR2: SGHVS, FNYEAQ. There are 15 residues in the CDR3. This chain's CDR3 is CASSLAWEGRTEAFF. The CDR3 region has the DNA TGTGCCAGCAGCTTAGCGTGGGAGGGGCGAACTGAAGCTTTCTTT. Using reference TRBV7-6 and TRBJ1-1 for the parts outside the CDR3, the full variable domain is GAGVSQSPRYKVTKRGQDVALRCDPISGHVSLYWYRQALGQGPEFLTYFNYEAQQDKSGLPNDRFSAERPEGSISTLTIQRTEQRDSAMYRCASSLAWEGRTEAFFGQGTRLTVV.